This is a list of T cell receptor beta chains from one sample in a study of CD8 T cells in ankylosing spondylitis. TCRdb reprocessed the 5' RACE reads via MiXCR and lists one record per CDR3 protein. The table includes a few hundred thousand distinct CDR3 sequences, approximately 20% detected once. The sample comprised blood, either unsorted or a sorted T cell fraction (not recorded which). The source of these receptors is a male donor with ankylosing spondylitis. The CDR3 runs from the conserved cysteine through the conserved F or W. Fields, in order: clone size, V gene, CDR3 protein. Rows may omit the clone size; those that give it use once, few, many or a size class.

abundance: NA
v_gene: TRBV7-9
CDR3aa: CASSPGELAGFTDTQYF

abundance: NA
v_gene: TRBV5-1
CDR3aa: CASSWRQGANTEAFF

abundance: many
v_gene: TRBV12-3/TRBV12-4
CDR3aa: CASSPGTGYQETQYF

abundance: few
v_gene: TRBV7-9
CDR3aa: CASISSESFNEQFF

abundance: many
v_gene: TRBV12-3/TRBV12-4
CDR3aa: CASSLGVSSTDTQYF

abundance: NA
v_gene: TRBV7-9
CDR3aa: CASSSAGDSDPEKLFF

abundance: NA
v_gene: TRBV6-1
CDR3aa: CASSETPGEGRETQYF

abundance: few
v_gene: TRBV4-1
CDR3aa: CASSQVTLAGDAYNEQFF

abundance: NA
v_gene: TRBV4-3
CDR3aa: CASSQRGLAVDTQYF

abundance: NA
v_gene: TRBV20-1
CDR3aa: CSARDGGSQETQYF

abundance: few
v_gene: TRBV12-3/TRBV12-4
CDR3aa: CASSETGTETQYF

abundance: many
v_gene: TRBV5-4
CDR3aa: CASSLEGSIDGGELFF

abundance: NA
v_gene: TRBV5-6
CDR3aa: CASSSVAGGPDTQYF

abundance: NA
v_gene: TRBV25-1
CDR3aa: CASSEYGGEDTEAFF

abundance: few
v_gene: TRBV2
CDR3aa: CASSLGRFIDNEQFF

abundance: NA
v_gene: TRBV7-9
CDR3aa: CASSSPDRGLYGYTF